What follows describes a single T cell receptor (beta chain). This record belongs to a study of blood T cell repertoires in COVID-19. The protocol was immunoSEQ multiplex PCR, while the TCRdb copy is restricted to in-frame clones and leaves out a portion. Among more than 100,000 clones, less than 90% were seen once, and the ten largest hold approximately 10%. The CDR3 contains 13 residues. The germline V gene has CDR1 LNHDA and CDR2 SQIVND (reference sequence). The V end was cut by 5 bases, the J end by 4 bases, with 8 bases between. Specimen: peripheral blood. This rearrangement joins TRBV19 to TRBJ2-2, with D hard to call. This clonotype was obtained from an elderly man with acute or convalescent COVID-19. CDR3 DNA sequence: TGTGCCAGTAGTGGGCAGGTCACCGGGGAGCTGTTTTTT. Translation gives CASSGQVTGELFF.